The T cell receptor beta chain under discussion was sequenced for a study of cytomegalovirus exposure and HLA in healthy donors. Study-level background: Unique TCRs numbering around 85 million, obtained from HLA-typed donors, made up an early data release.

With 60 Vbeta and 13 Jbeta primers, the PCR was carried out. Clones were sequenced by immunoSEQ multiplex PCR, and TCRdb holds only the in-frame ones, with some missing. Of over 150,000 clones listed, approximately 80% are singletons. Broader study findings: Later analysis demonstrated an association between a missense DCLRE1C variant and TCR beta V- and J-gene trimming.

The CDR3 runs to 16 residues. CDR1 and CDR2 (germline): SGHVS, FNYEAQ. Trimming removed 2 bases from V and 2 bases from J; junction bases left unmatched: 8. For this clone: Its target is not known.

The chain has TRBV7-6 and TRBJ2-5; 7 nucleotides align to TRBD2. This receptor was taken from a man in his fifties or sixties in good health and CMV-seropositive. Input material: PBMCs. This chain's CDR3 is CASSLNAGVSQETQYF. For the CDR3, the DNA is TGTGCCAGCAGCTTAAACGCGGGGGTTTCGCAAGAGACCCAGTACTTC.